The 18 T cell receptor beta chains below all came from one sample that was sequenced in a study of blood T cell repertoires in COVID-19 (dated by TCRdb to the early 2020s). Libraries were made using the immunoSEQ multiplex PCR assay. Here the immuneACCESS table is served through TCRdb, limited to in-frame sequences with V and J called. Missing clones are a known gap in these copies; in checked studies unresolved V genes cover under half, and the rest lacks a known reason. The sample profile shows some 180,000 clones; approximately 80% of them were found once. Approximately 7.3% of the sample comes from the top ten. Material: peripheral blood. The receptors derive from a human donor in a cohort sampled during active COVID-19.

In its sample, this clone was seen once. The chain links TRBV19 to TRBJ1-6, with TRBD1 matching over 7 bases. The V segment lost 6 bases and the J segment 9 bases; nucleotides outside the gene matches: 11. The CDR3 loop spans 15 amino acids. The germline V gene has CDR1 LNHDA and CDR2 SQIVND (reference sequence). CDR3 sequence: CASSPLGTVSSPLHF. DNA for the CDR3: TGTGCCAGTAGCCCCTTGGGGACAGTTAGTTCACCCCTCCACTTT.

The chain is built from TRBV20-1 and TRBJ2-3, with a weak D call TRBD2 (7 bases). Trimming removed 3 bases from V and 3 bases from J, with 13 bases in between. CDR3 length equals 14 residues. Per germline, CDR1 DFQATT and CDR2 SNEGSKA (reference sequence). The CDR3 region is CSASGGGGTDTQYF. The CDR3 DNA is TGCAGTGCTAGTGGGGGCGGGGGAACAGATACGCAGTATTTT.

This clone was observed once. The J gene is TRBJ1-2, the V gene TRBV5-1, with D maybe TRBD1 (5 bases). From germline, CDR1 is SGHRS and CDR2 YFSETQ. Trimming left V 1 base short and J 8 bases short, with 15 bases between. The CDR3 extends over 14 amino acids. The CDR3 protein is CASSLSGSGDGYTF. In DNA, the CDR3 is TGCGCCAGCAGCTTGTCTGGTTCGGGGGACGGCTACACCTTC.

This chain connects TRBV19 to TRBJ2-7; 7 nucleotides line up with TRBD1. This CDR3 comprises 13 residues. Trimming cost V 6 bases and J 1 base; bases outside gene matches: 3. In germline, CDR1 is LNHDA, CDR2 SQIVND (reference sequence). The CDR3 nucleotides are TGTGCCAGTAGGGGGACAGATTCCTACGAGCAGTACTTC. This codes for CASRGTDSYEQYF.

V is TRBV18 and J is TRBJ2-2; 7 bases map to TRBD1. The J segment lost 6 bases and the V segment lost 3 bases, leaving 4 bases of the junction unmatched. CDR1 is KGHSH and CDR2 is LQKENI in the germline V gene. The CDR3 length is 14 residues. CDR3 nucleotide sequence: TGTGCCAGCTCACCCACAGGGGATCCCGGGGAGCTGTTTTTT. This sequence encodes CASSPTGDPGELFF.

This chain uses TRBV30 with TRBJ2-3; tentatively, D is TRBD1 (6 bases). The CDR3 runs 14 residues. V lost 0 bases and J lost 0, with 7 bases in between. Per the germline V gene, CDR1 is GTSNPN and CDR2 is SVGIG (reference sequence). The CDR3, as DNA: TGTGCCTGGAGTGTCCAGGGGAGCACAGATACGCAGTATTTT. Translation gives CAWSVQGSTDTQYF.

This sequence joins TRBV4-1 and TRBJ1-3; D perhaps matches TRBD1 (5 bases). Between the trimmed V and J ends, which lost 4 bases and 0 bases, there was a span of 13 bases. This CDR3 contains 16 residues. CDR1 and CDR2 from the germline V gene are MGHRA and YSYEKL. CDR3 bases: TGCGCCAGCAGCCCTGCTGGCAGGGACTCTGGAAACACCATATATTTT. The encoded protein is CASSPAGRDSGNTIYF.

V is TRBV5-4 and J is TRBJ2-7; D might be TRBD2 (6 bases). Germline CDR1 is SGHNT and CDR2 is YYREEE (reference sequence). Trimming cost V 0 bases and J 3 bases, with 10 bases left between them. The CDR3 totals 14 residues. As DNA, the CDR3 is TGTGCCAGCAGCTTGGGACTAGAAGTCTACGAGCAGTACTTC. It encodes CASSLGLEVYEQYF.

V is TRBV19 and J is TRBJ1-2, with D unclear. Trimming cost V 5 bases and J 2 bases, with 9 bases left between them. Germline CDR1 and CDR2: LNHDA and SQIVND (reference sequence). The CDR3 is 13 amino acids. This chain's CDR3 is CASSLVRNYGYTF. The CDR3 bases are TGTGCCAGTAGTTTAGTGCGAAACTATGGCTACACCTTC. The full variable domain, in which reference TRBV19 and TRBJ1-2 provide the parts outside the CDR3, is DGGITQSPKYLFRKEGQNVTLSCEQNLNHDAMYWYRQDPGQGLRLIYYSQIVNDFQKGDIAEGYSVSREKKESFPLTVTSAQKNPTAFYLCASSLVRNYGYTFGSGTRLTVV.

The CDR3 here is CASSLDGTGSGNTIYF. The CDR3 DNA follows: TGCGCCAGCAGCTTGGATGGGACAGGGTCTGGAAACACCATATATTTT. The chain uses TRBV5-1 and TRBJ1-3; 9 bases align to TRBD1. This CDR3 is built from 16 residues. Per the germline V gene, CDR1 is SGHRS and CDR2 is YFSETQ. V gave up 0 bases and J gave up 1 base; unmatched junction bases: 2.

The chain carries TRBV10-1 and TRBJ1-6; no clear D gene. With 6 bases removed from V and 8 bases from J, the gap between germline ends came to 11 bases. This CDR3 has 13 residues. From germline, CDR1 is WNHNN and CDR2 SYGVQD (reference sequence). CDR3 sequence reads: CASRKNSDSPLHF. The CDR3 bases are TGCGCCAGCAGGAAGAATAGCGATTCACCCCTCCACTTT.

The V gene is TRBV12-3 or TRBV12-4, the J gene TRBJ1-1, with D perhaps TRBD1 (5 bases). This CDR3 region has 13 residues. Trimming cost V 8 bases and J 6 bases, with 16 bases left between them. CDR3 amino acids: CASAGVTGAEAFF. Here the CDR3 DNA reads TGTGCCAGCGCGGGCGTCACGGGGGCTGAAGCTTTCTTT.

V gene TRBV7-9 combines with J gene TRBJ2-3; possible D gene TRBD2, 6 bases. This CDR3 is 12 amino acids long. Germline V gene data show CDR1 as SEHNR and CDR2 as FQNEAQ (reference sequence). The ends were cut back, 11 bases at V and 1 base at J, with 10 bases in the middle. CDR3 sequence reads: CAPGEGTDTQYF. CDR3 sequence (DNA): TGTGCCCCCGGGGAGGGCACAGATACGCAGTATTTT.

J is TRBJ1-5 and V is TRBV19; 8 nucleotides match TRBD1. The trim removed 5 bases at V and 16 bases at J, leaving 19 bases unmatched. CDR1 and CDR2 (germline): LNHDA, SQIVND (reference sequence). The CDR3 extends over 15 amino acids. For the CDR3, the DNA is TGTGCCAGTAGTCTCCACATAAATGACAGGGGCTCAGCCCATTTT. It translates to CASSLHINDRGSAHF.

The gene calls are TRBV4-2 and TRBJ2-5; 7 bases agree with TRBD2. Germline V gene data show CDR1 as LGHNA and CDR2 as YNFKEQ. V lost 1 base, J lost 2 bases, and 7 bases stayed unmatched. This CDR3 spans 16 amino acids. CDR3 residues: CASSQGPSGEQETQYF. The CDR3 DNA is TGTGCCAGCAGCCAAGGACCTAGCGGAGAACAAGAGACCCAGTACTTC.

V usage is TRBV15 and J usage is TRBJ2-2, with D possibly matching TRBD1 (5 bases). Trimming pared 1 base from V and 3 bases from J, leaving 9 bases between. The V gene's germline CDR1 is LNHNV and CDR2 YYDKDF (reference sequence). The CDR3 runs 15 residues. CDR3 nucleotides: TGTGCCACCAGCAGAGGGACAATTGACACCGGGGAGCTGTTTTTT. Encoded protein: CATSRGTIDTGELFF.

This chain uses TRBV18 with TRBJ1-1; 9 bases match TRBD1. V lost 1 base to trimming and J lost 7 bases; unmatched junction nucleotides: 7. Germline CDR1 and CDR2: KGHSH and LQKENI. The CDR3 loop spans 15 amino acids. Written as DNA, the CDR3 is TGTGCCAGCTCACCACAAAAACAGGGGGCTATTGAAGCTTTCTTT. Translated: CASSPQKQGAIEAFF.

The V gene is TRBV3-1 (or the pseudogene TRBV3-2), the J gene TRBJ2-7; tentatively, D is TRBD2 (5 bases). Looked up from germline, CDR1 is LGHDT and CDR2 is YNNKEL (reference sequence). The CDR3 runs to 13 residues. V was cut by 3 bases and J by 2 bases, with 8 bases left in between. This chain's CDR3 is CASSHGVAYEQYF. CDR3 in DNA: TGTGCCAGCAGCCACGGGGTGGCCTACGAGCAGTACTTC.